A single sample is the source of the 25 T cell receptor beta chains below, sequenced in a study of radiotherapy plus CTLA-4 blockade in lung cancer. Repertoires were generated with immunoSEQ multiplex PCR, while TCRdb's copy carries only in-frame clones and drops some. This sample carries tens of thousands of clones, about 88% of them seen once, and the ten largest clones take around 17%. The sequenced sample was peripheral blood, obtained from a patient treated with radiotherapy plus ipilimumab. Receptors were obtained from a human donor with non-small cell lung cancer that progressed on radiotherapy plus ipilimumab.

The J gene is TRBJ2-1, the V gene TRBV7-9, with 11 positions matching TRBD2. The germline V gene encodes CDR1 SEHNR and CDR2 FQNEAQ (reference sequence). The CDR3 contains 14 residues. The V and J ends lost 4 bases and 7 bases, in that order; junction bases with no gene match: 3. The CDR3 here is CASSSTSGVNEQFF. The CDR3 DNA follows: TGTGCCAGCAGCTCGACTAGCGGGGTAAATGAGCAGTTCTTC.

The chain recombines TRBV28 with TRBJ2-1; no clear D. The CDR3 extends over 16 amino acids. CDR1 MDHEN and CDR2 SYDVKM come from the germline V gene. V shed 1 base and J shed 0 bases, with 10 bases lying between them. The CDR3 loop is CASSLFGGISYNEQFF. CDR3 nucleotides: TGTGCCAGCAGTTTATTTGGTGGGATCTCCTACAATGAGCAGTTCTTC.

The chain uses TRBV5-4 and TRBJ2-7; 10 bases map to TRBD2. The CDR3 has 15 residues. CDR1 SGHNT and CDR2 YYREEE come from the germline V gene (reference sequence). J was trimmed by 1 base and V by 5 bases; bases with no gene match: 6. CDR3 loop: CASSRGLAASYEQYF. The CDR3 nucleotides read TGTGCCAGCAGTCGCGGACTAGCGGCGTCCTACGAGCAGTACTTC.

This clone was recorded only once. The rearrangement uses TRBV6-6 and TRBJ2-5, with D perhaps TRBD2 (6 bases). The CDR3 is made up of 15 amino acids. V was pared by 6 bases and J by 5 bases, with 19 bases between. Germline lookup yields CDR1 MNHNY and CDR2 SVGAGI (reference sequence). DNA of the CDR3: TGTGCCAGCAGAACCGCGGGGCTAGGAGGGGAGACCCAGTACTTC. Protein product: CASRTAGLGGETQYF.

The chain is built from TRBV6-6 and TRBJ2-1; possible D gene TRBD2, 5 bases. V gave up 2 bases and J gave up 8 bases, with 16 bases separating them. Germline CDR1 reads MNHNY; CDR2 reads SVGAGI (reference sequence). The CDR3 contains 15 residues. This CDR3 reads CASSYVRGPAYEQFF. The CDR3 nucleotides read TGTGCCAGCAGTTACGTGAGAGGGCCGGCGTATGAGCAGTTCTTC.

This clone was detected only once. Other DNA sequences within the sample encode an identical CDR3. This chain connects TRBV29-1 to TRBJ1-2; weak D call: TRBD1 (5 bases). The CDR3 consists of 12 residues. V lost 4 bases and J 4 bases, leaving 10 bases between the germline ends. Germline CDR1 and CDR2: SQVTM and ANQGSEA. The CDR3 nucleotides are TGCAGCGTTGGAGGGGTTGGCTATGGCTACACCTTC. Translating it yields CSVGGVGYGYTF. The full variable domain, in which reference TRBV29-1 and TRBJ1-2 provide the parts outside the CDR3, is SAVISQKPSRDICQRGTSLTIQCQVDSQVTMMFWYRQQPGQSLTLIATANQGSEATYESGFVIDKFPISRPNLTFSTLTVSNMSPEDSSIYLCSVGGVGYGYTFGSGTRLTVV.

In nucleotides, the CDR3 is TGTGCCAGCAGTGCGACTGGGGGGAGGACCGGGGAGCTGTTTTTT. It translates to CASSATGGRTGELFF. This rearrangement joins TRBV6-4 to TRBJ2-2; the D gene is possibly TRBD2 (6 bases). Germline CDR1 is MRHNA and CDR2 is SNTAGT. This CDR3 spans 15 amino acids. Trimming cost V 4 bases and J 5 bases, with 14 bases left between them.

This chain links TRBV19 with TRBJ1-5; possible D gene TRBD1, 6 bases. V dropped 4 bases and J dropped 5 bases, with 12 bases sitting between them. The germline V gene encodes CDR1 LNHDA and CDR2 SQIVND (reference sequence). The CDR3 spans 14 residues. CDR3: CASSTIQGYQPQHF. In DNA form, the CDR3 reads TGTGCCAGTAGTACCATACAGGGCTATCAGCCCCAGCATTTT.

The genes are TRBV19 and TRBJ1-2; unclear D gene. CDR1 LNHDA and CDR2 SQIVND come from the germline V gene (reference sequence). V shed 6 bases and J shed 1 base, with 12 bases lying between them. The CDR3 totals 14 residues. In DNA form, the CDR3 reads TGTGCCAGTAGCACTGTACGGGATAACTATGGCTACACCTTC. Its translation is CASSTVRDNYGYTF.

This sequence joins TRBV27 and TRBJ2-7; 8 bases align to TRBD2. The CDR3 is 13 residues long. J gave up 4 bases and V 2 bases, and 1 base lay outside the gene matches. Germline CDR1 is MNHEY and CDR2 is SMNVEV (reference sequence). Here the CDR3 reads CASSLAGGYEQYF. The CDR3 DNA reads TGTGCCAGCAGTTTAGCGGGAGGTTACGAGCAGTACTTC.

This clone has more than one count but fewer than ten. Other DNA sequences in this specimen translate into the identical CDR3. The chain uses TRBV19 and TRBJ2-2; unclear D gene. Germline CDR1 and CDR2: LNHDA and SQIVND (reference sequence). V dropped 1 base and J dropped 4 bases, with 4 bases sitting between them. The CDR3 length is 13 residues. The CDR3 nucleotides are TGTGCCAGTAGTATAGGCAGCACCGGGGAGCTGTTTTTT. Translating gives CASSIGSTGELFF.

The rearrangement uses TRBV18 and TRBJ2-7; D is unclear. The CDR3 totals 16 residues. CDR1 is KGHSH and CDR2 is LQKENI in the germline V gene. V was cut by 1 base and J by 3 bases, with 16 bases left in between. In nucleotides, the CDR3 is TGTGCCAGCTCACCACTCGCCCCGCGATTCGGCTACGAGCAGTACTTC. This translates into CASSPLAPRFGYEQYF.

This chain joins TRBV11-3 and TRBJ1-5; 7 bases map to TRBD1. The V gene end was trimmed by 4 bases and the J gene end by 2 bases; junction bases not matched to a gene: 5. Per germline, CDR1 SGHNT and CDR2 YENEEA. The CDR3 covers 15 residues. The CDR3 region is CASSSTGPGNQPQHF. The CDR3 nucleotides are TGTGCCAGCAGCTCGACAGGGCCGGGCAATCAGCCCCAGCATTTT.

This rearrangement joins TRBV10-3 to TRBJ1-5; D uncertain. The CDR3 extends over 14 amino acids. V shed 6 bases and J shed 2 bases, with 11 bases lying between them. CDR1 ENHRY and CDR2 SYGVKD come from the germline V gene. CDR3 sequence reads: CAIRGSSGNQPQHF. CDR3 in DNA: TGTGCCATCAGGGGAAGCTCGGGCAATCAGCCCCAGCATTTT.

The chain links TRBV2 to TRBJ2-7; weak D call: TRBD1 (6 bases). Trimming took 4 bases from V and 6 from J, leaving 16 bases between them. CDR1 and CDR2 (germline): SNHLY, FYNNEI. The CDR3 spans 14 residues. CDR3 sequence reads: CASSGNRALCEQYF. Written as DNA, the CDR3 is TGTGCCAGCAGTGGGAACAGGGCTCTTTGCGAGCAGTACTTC.

The chain is built from TRBV4-1 and TRBJ2-1, with TRBD1 identical over 8 bases. The trim removed 1 base at V and 8 bases at J, leaving 13 bases unmatched. The CDR3 is made up of 17 amino acids. CDR1 and CDR2 (germline): MGHRA, YSYEKL. CDR3: CASSQGTGTGVSDEQFF. The CDR3 bases are TGCGCCAGCAGCCAAGGGACCGGGACAGGTGTCTCGGATGAGCAGTTCTTC.

The chain carries TRBV9 and TRBJ2-3; tentatively, D is TRBD2 (7 bases). The CDR3 is made up of 14 amino acids. V lost 2 bases, J lost 5 bases, and 12 bases lay in between. Germline CDR1 SGDLS, CDR2 YYNGEE. Here the CDR3 reads CASSVGGAKDTQYF. In DNA, the CDR3 is TGTGCCAGCAGCGTTGGGGGGGCGAAAGATACGCAGTATTTT.

The rearrangement uses TRBV30 and TRBJ2-2, with D perhaps TRBD1 (5 bases). Germline CDR1 is GTSNPN and CDR2 is SVGIG (reference sequence). The CDR3 covers 15 residues. Between the trimmed V and J ends, which lost 0 bases and 3 bases, there was a span of 11 bases. The CDR3: CAWSVRRVDTGELFF. As DNA, the CDR3 is TGTGCCTGGAGTGTACGCAGGGTGGACACCGGGGAGCTGTTTTTT.

Comments on this clone: Additional DNA sequences in this sample encode the identical CDR3. This chain connects TRBV9 to TRBJ2-3, with a weak D call TRBD2 (6 bases). V shed 4 bases and J shed 7 bases, with 25 bases lying between them. Germline loops: CDR1 SGDLS, CDR2 YYNGEE. CDR3 length: 17 amino acids. CDR3 nucleotides: TGTGCCAGCAGCTCTCGTAGCGGAGGCGGGGTAGAGCATACGCAGTATTTT. Its protein product is CASSSRSGGGVEHTQYF.

This clone was seen only once. This CDR3 is CASSLATWPGVNTEAFF. The CDR3 bases are TGTGCCAGCAGCTTAGCCACTTGGCCAGGGGTGAACACTGAAGCTTTCTTT. The chain links TRBV7-6 to TRBJ1-1, with D maybe TRBD1 (6 bases). V dropped 0 bases and J dropped 0 bases, with 14 bases sitting between them. CDR3 length: 17 amino acids. Germline CDR1 and CDR2: SGHVS and FNYEAQ.

This clone was counted once. The V and J genes are TRBV4-2 and TRBJ2-7; TRBD2 agrees at 9 bases. Trimming removed 0 bases from V and 6 bases from J; junction bases left unmatched: 9. CDR1 is LGHNA and CDR2 is YNFKEQ in the germline V gene. This CDR3 has 16 residues. The CDR3 loop is CASSQDTSRGGLEQYF. Written as DNA, the CDR3 is TGTGCCAGCAGCCAAGACACCTCGCGGGGGGGCCTCGAGCAGTACTTC.

This clone has more than one count but fewer than ten. J is TRBJ2-7 and V is TRBV10-3; 8 bases line up with TRBD1. The CDR3 loop spans 11 amino acids. In germline, CDR1 is ENHRY, CDR2 SYGVKD. The V and J ends lost 11 bases and 3 bases, in that order; junction bases with no gene match: 3. The chain's CDR3 is CAGGTGYEQYF. The CDR3 DNA sequence: TGTGCCGGTGGGACAGGCTACGAGCAGTACTTC.

The chain is built from TRBV10-3 and TRBJ1-6; TRBD1 matches at 7 bases. Germline V gene lookup returns CDR1 ENHRY and CDR2 SYGVKD. The junction had 7 bases not matched to a gene; V was cut back by 6 bases and J by 5 bases. This CDR3 region has 15 residues. Here the CDR3 reads CAISVGQENNSPLHF. CDR3 in DNA: TGTGCCATCAGCGTAGGACAGGAAAATAATTCACCCCTCCACTTT.

The V and J genes are TRBV4-1 and TRBJ2-3, with TRBD1 identical over 7 bases. Unmatched junction bases numbered 9, after V lost 0 bases and J lost 6 bases. Germline V gene data show CDR1 as MGHRA and CDR2 as YSYEKL. CDR3 length: 16 residues. The CDR3 region is CASSQDLRGLEDTQYF. CDR3 DNA: TGCGCCAGCAGCCAAGATTTGAGGGGGCTGGAGGATACGCAGTATTTT.

J is TRBJ2-3 and V is TRBV5-6; D is possibly TRBD2 (7 bases). V gave up 7 bases and J gave up 4 bases, with 13 bases separating them. The CDR3 runs 13 residues. Per germline, CDR1 SGHDT and CDR2 YYEEEE. The CDR3 spells CASDPGGADTQYF. Written as DNA, the CDR3 is TGTGCCAGCGACCCGGGGGGCGCAGATACGCAGTATTTT.